This T cell receptor (delta chain) emerged from a study of γδ T cells in repeated Plasmodium falciparum infection. Flow sorting of PBMC yielded separate Vgamma9/Vdelta2+ and Vdelta2-negative gammadelta T cell populations for bulk repertoire analysis. Study-wide results and caveats: Vdelta2-negative gammadelta repertoires appeared less diverse and less shared in Malian than Australian children. Repeated controlled infections reportedly drove waves of new clonotype selection in Vdelta2-negative, mostly Vdelta1+, gammadelta repertoires.

At least ten counts were recorded for this clone. Its cognate antigen is unknown. The CDR3 covers 17 residues. V was clipped by 2 bases and J by 5 bases, with 21 bases between them. Germline-derived CDR1 and CDR2 are TSWWSYY and QGS. Sequencing covered both gamma and delta TCR chains per sample. TCRdb applied CATT to the multiplex PCR reads for clone calling. This table has around 52,000 delta-chain clones, about 1.5% appearing once. The sample comprised gamma-delta T cells from blood. The clonotype comes from a pool of human donors (malaria-infected and uninfected, not separated). The rearrangement joins TRDV1 to TRDJ1; the D is unclear. The CDR3 bases are TGTGCTCTTGGGGAATTAGCCCCCCATACATTAGGGGATAAACTCATCTTT. Translating it yields CALGELAPHTLGDKLIF.